This TCR beta chain was found in a study of cytomegalovirus exposure and HLA in healthy donors. Study-wide results and limits: Being productive about 90% or about 30% of the time was typical of most TCR beta V segments in an earlier analysis. Specific recognition of CMV antigens was confirmed in vitro for a few chains (all CMV-associated).

Looked up from germline, CDR1 is SGHTA and CDR2 is FQGNSA. Trimming took 5 bases from V and 8 from J; bases not matched to a gene: 8. The CDR3 runs 15 residues. The PCR employed 60 Vbeta primers together with 13 Jbeta primers. TCRdb's copy holds only in-frame clones and misses some; the assay was immunoSEQ multiplex PCR. The data show roughly 70,000 clones, 75% seen once. This clone occurred a few times. The antigen is unknown. This chain uses TRBV7-2 with TRBJ2-1, with 11 bases identical to TRBD2. Sequencing used PBMCs. The sequence derives from a man between 65 and 80 years old in good health and CMV-seronegative. The CDR3 spells CASSPSGRRGDEQFF. The DNA for the CDR3 is TGTGCCAGCAGCCCTAGCGGGAGGAGGGGTGATGAGCAGTTCTTC.